The next 26 T cell receptor beta chains were all read from a single sample in a study of blood T cell repertoires in COVID-19. Assay used: immunoSEQ multiplex PCR; TCRdb lists only in-frame clones, some missing. The sample yields approximately 82,000 clones, around 88% seen once. The sequencing input was PBMCs or T cells enriched from blood (not recorded which). All receptors derive from a woman aged 50 to 60 with acute COVID-19.

The chain uses TRBV27 and TRBJ1-5, with D possibly being TRBD1 (5 bases). In germline, CDR1 is MNHEY, CDR2 SMNVEV (reference sequence). V shed 7 bases and J shed 3 bases, with 13 bases lying between them. The CDR3 has 14 amino acids. CDR3 sequence reads: CASKGGAVNQPQHF. The DNA for the CDR3 is TGTGCCAGCAAGGGCGGGGCCGTCAATCAGCCCCAGCATTTT.

The rearrangement joins TRBV11-2 to TRBJ2-1, with D possibly matching TRBD2 (5 bases). V lost 2 bases to trimming and J lost 2 bases, with 10 bases between them. The germline gives CDR1 SGHAT, CDR2 FQNNGV. The length of the CDR3 is 15 residues. The CDR3 loop reads CASSLSGTPYNEQFF. The CDR3 nucleotides read TGTGCCAGCAGCTTAAGCGGTACCCCCTACAATGAGCAGTTCTTC. Together with reference TRBV11-2 and TRBJ2-1, the CDR3 gives the full variable domain: EAGVAQSPRYKIIEKRQSVAFWCNPISGHATLYWYQQILGQGPKLLIQFQNNGVVDDSQLPKDRFSAERLKGVDSTLKIQPAKLEDSAVYLCASSLSGTPYNEQFFGPGTRLTVL.

The J gene is TRBJ1-4, the V gene TRBV2, with TRBD1 matching 7 bases. Germline V gives CDR1 SNHLY, CDR2 FYNNEI. This CDR3 contains 14 residues. V lost 5 bases and J lost 4; bases outside the gene matches: 4. In DNA, the CDR3 is TGTGCCAGCAGTAGACAGGGACATAATGAAAAACTGTTTTTT. Translation gives CASSRQGHNEKLFF.

The DNA for the CDR3 is TGTGCCAGCAGCCAAGTGAGGTCGCAGGAAGCTTTCTTT. It encodes CASSQVRSQEAFF. The chain recombines TRBV3-1 (or the pseudogene TRBV3-2) with TRBJ1-1; D is uncertain. The germline V and J ends were trimmed by 1 base and 8 bases, with 11 bases remaining between them. Germline CDR1 and CDR2: LGHDT and YNNKEL (reference sequence). The CDR3 loop spans 13 amino acids.

The gene calls are TRBV15 and TRBJ1-5, with D perhaps TRBD1 (6 bases). CDR1 and CDR2 (germline): LNHNV, YYDKDF (reference sequence). V was shortened by 5 bases and J by 7 bases, with 15 bases between the two germline ends. This CDR3 is built from 14 residues. The CDR3, as DNA: TGTGCCACCAGCCAACAGGGTACGGGGCAGCCCCAGCATTTT. Translated: CATSQQGTGQPQHF.

This clone appeared a single time. The chain employs TRBV6-5 and TRBJ1-2, with TRBD1 as a possible D gene (5 bases). CDR1 and CDR2 (germline): MNHEY, SVGAGI. Between the trimmed V and J ends, which lost 2 bases and 6 bases, there was a span of 13 bases. The CDR3 is made up of 14 amino acids. The CDR3 here is CASSYRATDHGYTF. In DNA, the CDR3 is TGTGCCAGCAGTTACCGGGCGACAGACCATGGCTACACCTTC.

The chain combines TRBV4-2 with TRBJ2-7; 9 bases are a match to TRBD2. Germline-derived CDR1 and CDR2 are LGHNA and YNFKEQ. The junction had 8 bases not matched to a gene; V was cut back by 1 base and J by 7 bases. The CDR3 is 15 amino acids. Here the CDR3 DNA reads TGTGCCAGCAGCCAAGTGGGGACTAGCCCTTGGGAGCAGTACTTC. Its protein product is CASSQVGTSPWEQYF.

The chain couples TRBV19 to TRBJ2-1; 12 nucleotides align to TRBD2. J was trimmed by 0 bases and V by 3 bases; bases with no gene match: 9. The CDR3 totals 19 residues. Per germline, CDR1 LNHDA and CDR2 SQIVND (reference sequence). This chain's CDR3 is CASSMGLAGGPVSYNEQFF. The DNA of the CDR3 is TGTGCCAGTAGTATGGGCCTAGCGGGAGGGCCGGTCTCCTACAATGAGCAGTTCTTC.

V and J are TRBV7-9 and TRBJ1-5; 7 bases match TRBD1. From germline, CDR1 is SEHNR and CDR2 FQNEAQ (reference sequence). The CDR3 has 14 residues. V dropped 6 bases and J dropped 6; count of bases not matched to a gene: 8. The CDR3 here is CASSSGQDGQPQHF. CDR3 in DNA: TGTGCCAGCAGTTCTGGACAGGACGGTCAGCCCCAGCATTTT. The full variable domain, with the rest looked up from reference TRBV7-9 and TRBJ1-5, is DTGVSQNPRHKITKRGQNVTFRCDPISEHNRLYWYRQTLGQGPEFLTYFQNEAQLEKSRLLSDRFSAERPKGSFSTLEIQRTEQGDSAMYLCASSSGQDGQPQHFGDGTRLSIL.

The chain has TRBV1 and TRBJ1-2; the listed D gene, TRBD1, was not tested against the DNA. TRBV1 is annotated as a pseudogene. This CDR3 is 17 amino acids long. CDR3 DNA: TGCACCAGCAGCCAGATCTTCAGGGTAAAGACGAACTATGGCTACACCTTC. Protein: CTSSQIFRVKTNYGYTF.

This clone occurred a few times. V and J are TRBV6-6 and TRBJ1-5; perhaps TRBD1 as D (5 bases). CDR1 is MNHNY, CDR2 SVGAGI, per germline (reference sequence). The CDR3 runs to 15 residues. Deletions cut 5 bases from V and 0 bases from J, with 11 bases between. This CDR3 is CASSGARHSNQPQHF. In nucleotides, the CDR3 is TGTGCCAGCAGTGGGGCCAGGCATAGCAATCAGCCCCAGCATTTT.

This chain links TRBV7-6 with TRBJ2-7, with 9 bases fitting TRBD2. This CDR3 has 15 residues. Germline V gene data show CDR1 as SGHVS and CDR2 as FNYEAQ. V lost 1 base, J lost 4 bases, and 5 bases stayed unmatched. CDR3 sequence: CASSLGGGAGYEQYF. The CDR3 DNA reads as TGTGCCAGCAGCTTAGGCGGGGGGGCTGGGTACGAGCAGTACTTC.

V and J are TRBV12-3 or TRBV12-4 and TRBJ2-7, with a weak D call TRBD1 (5 bases). The CDR3 totals 11 residues. V was trimmed by 5 bases and J by 3 bases, leaving 5 bases between them. The CDR3 region has the DNA TGTGCCAGCAGTACAGGCTACGAGCAGTACTTC. Translating it yields CASSTGYEQYF.

The rearrangement joins TRBV27 to TRBJ1-2, with D perhaps TRBD1 (5 bases). CDR1 is MNHEY, CDR2 SMNVEV, per germline (reference sequence). The CDR3 loop spans 14 amino acids. Trimming removed 3 bases from V and 4 bases from J, with 12 bases in between. The CDR3 protein is CASSFDRGPYGYTF. The CDR3 nucleotides read TGTGCCAGCAGTTTCGATAGGGGTCCCTATGGCTACACCTTC.

This clone was recorded a few times. The chain couples TRBV2 to TRBJ2-1, with D possibly being TRBD2 (5 bases). With 6 bases removed from V and 5 bases from J, the gap between germline ends came to 11 bases. In germline, CDR1 is SNHLY, CDR2 FYNNEI. The CDR3 has 13 residues. The CDR3 region has the DNA TGTGCCAGCAGGGAGGCGGGCGACAATGAGCAGTTCTTC. This codes for CASREAGDNEQFF.

The rearrangement joins TRBV6-2 or TRBV6-3 to TRBJ2-5, with TRBD2 matching 12 bases. CDR1 and CDR2 (germline): MNHEY, SVGEGT. This CDR3 contains 17 residues. V trimming: 2 bases; J trimming: 4 bases; junction bases outside the gene matches: 8. CDR3 coding DNA: TGTGCCAGCAGTTACCCGACTAGCGGGAGACTTCGAGAGACCCAGTACTTC. This gives the protein CASSYPTSGRLRETQYF.

This rearrangement joins TRBV9 to TRBJ1-1, with D maybe TRBD1 (6 bases). Trimming shortened V by 4 bases and J by 5 bases, and 21 bases separated the two germline ends. CDR3 length: 16 amino acids. Germline CDR1 is SGDLS and CDR2 is YYNGEE. CDR3 region: CASSPGNSGVRTEAFF. CDR3 nucleotides: TGTGCCAGCAGCCCAGGGAATTCAGGGGTGAGAACTGAAGCTTTCTTT.

The chain has TRBV7-2 and TRBJ2-3; D not resolved. The CDR3 is made up of 14 amino acids. Trimming left V 1 base short and J 2 bases short, with 7 bases between. The germline CDR1 and CDR2 sequences are SGHTA and FQGNSA. CDR3 DNA sequence: TGTGCCAGCAGCTTAGAACTACACACAGATACGCAGTATTTT. Protein sequence: CASSLELHTDTQYF.

The CDR3 coding sequence is TGTGCCAGCAGTTACGCGGCGGGAGGGAGAGGCGGGGAGCTGTTTTTT. Protein product: CASSYAAGGRGGELFF. The V and J genes are TRBV6-2 or TRBV6-3 and TRBJ2-2, with TRBD2 identical over 9 bases. The CDR3 contains 16 residues. V lost 2 bases to trimming and J lost 7 bases; unmatched junction nucleotides: 8. Germline V gene data show CDR1 as MNHEY and CDR2 as SVGEGT.

The sample holds a few counts of this clone. V is TRBV28 and J is TRBJ2-7; a possible D gene is TRBD2 (6 bases). The CDR3 covers 13 residues. The V gene's germline CDR1 is MDHEN and CDR2 SYDVKM. V dropped 6 bases and J dropped 6 bases, with 15 bases sitting between them. The DNA for the CDR3 is TGTGCCAGCAGGTCGACTAGTTTTACCGAGCAGTACTTC. Translating it yields CASRSTSFTEQYF.

The V gene is TRBV5-4, the J gene TRBJ2-7; D perhaps matches TRBD1 (6 bases). Germline loops: CDR1 SGHNT, CDR2 YYREEE (reference sequence). The ends were cut back, 4 bases at V and 6 bases at J, with 14 bases in the middle. The CDR3 consists of 13 residues. As DNA, the CDR3 is TGTGCCAGCAGCCTGCCAGGGGTTGGCGAGCAGTACTTC. Amino acid sequence: CASSLPGVGEQYF.

The chain joins TRBV6-5 to TRBJ2-2; perhaps TRBD2 as D (6 bases). Germline CDR1 reads MNHEY; CDR2 reads SVGAGI. CDR3 length equals 14 residues. Trimming removed 2 bases at V and 6 bases at J, with 10 bases between. The CDR3 DNA reads TGTGCCAGCAGTTACCCCTCGGGGGCCGGGGAGCTGTTTTTT. Encoded protein: CASSYPSGAGELFF.

V usage is TRBV10-3 and J usage is TRBJ1-5; possibly TRBD1 for D (6 bases). The V gene's germline CDR1 is ENHRY and CDR2 SYGVKD. The CDR3 is made up of 13 amino acids. V was trimmed by 8 bases and J by 0 bases, leaving 8 bases between them. CDR3 DNA sequence: TGTGCCATCGGGACACTTAGCAATCAGCCCCAGCATTTT. Its protein product is CAIGTLSNQPQHF.

The chain recombines TRBV19 with TRBJ1-1; no firm D call. Germline CDR1 reads LNHDA; CDR2 reads SQIVND (reference sequence). V lost 2 bases and J lost 5, with 9 bases in between. The CDR3 spans 13 residues. CDR3 sequence (DNA): TGTGCCAGTAGTATAATAGGAGGGACTGAAGCTTTCTTT. Its protein product is CASSIIGGTEAFF.

The rearrangement links TRBV27 to TRBJ1-1; 8 bases fit TRBD1. The junction had 2 bases not matched to a gene; V was cut back by 4 bases and J by 1 base. The CDR3 has 14 residues. Germline lookup yields CDR1 MNHEY and CDR2 SMNVEV (reference sequence). The CDR3 DNA is TGTGCCAGCAGTTGGGGACAGGAGAACACTGAAGCTTTCTTT. Its translation is CASSWGQENTEAFF.

V usage is TRBV2 and J usage is TRBJ2-2; TRBD2 matches 8 bases. This CDR3 spans 16 amino acids. The V gene end was trimmed by 4 bases and the J gene end by 6 bases; junction bases not matched to a gene: 10. The germline CDR1 and CDR2 sequences are SNHLY and FYNNEI. CDR3 DNA sequence: TGTGCCAGCAGTGGAGTGGCTAGCGGGCCCCCCGGGGAGCTGTTTTTT. Its translation: CASSGVASGPPGELFF. Based on the CDR3 plus reference TRBV2 and TRBJ2-2, the full variable domain is EPEVTQTPSHQVTQMGQEVILRCVPISNHLYFYWYRQILGQKVEFLVSFYNNEISEKSEIFDDQFSVERPDGSNFTLKIRSTKLEDSAMYFCASSGVASGPPGELFFGEGSRLTVL.